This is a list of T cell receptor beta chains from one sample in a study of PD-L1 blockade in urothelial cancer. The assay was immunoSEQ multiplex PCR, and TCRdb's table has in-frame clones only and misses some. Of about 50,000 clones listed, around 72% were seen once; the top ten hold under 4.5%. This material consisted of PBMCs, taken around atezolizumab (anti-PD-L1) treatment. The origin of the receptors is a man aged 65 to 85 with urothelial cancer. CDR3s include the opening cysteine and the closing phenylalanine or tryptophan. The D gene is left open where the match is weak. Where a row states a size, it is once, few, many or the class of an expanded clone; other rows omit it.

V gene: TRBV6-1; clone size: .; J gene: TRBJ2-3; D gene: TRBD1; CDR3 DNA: TGTGCCAGCAGTGCCCGCCGGGACAGGGGAGTCCACACAGATACGCAGTATTTT; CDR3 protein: CASSARRDRGVHTDTQYF
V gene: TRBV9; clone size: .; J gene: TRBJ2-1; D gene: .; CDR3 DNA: TGTGCCAGCAGCGTCTCCGGGACACCCCTCAATGAGCAGTTCTTC; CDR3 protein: CASSVSGTPLNEQFF
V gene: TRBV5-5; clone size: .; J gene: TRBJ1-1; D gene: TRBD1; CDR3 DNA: TGTGCCAGCAGCTTCTCACCTATACTGGGACAGGGGGCGTTTACTGAAGCTTTCTTT; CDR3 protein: CASSFSPILGQGAFTEAFF
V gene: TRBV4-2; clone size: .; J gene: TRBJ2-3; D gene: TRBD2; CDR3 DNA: TGTGCCAGCAGCCAAGACGCCCTAGCGGCAGATACGCAGTATTTT; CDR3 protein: CASSQDALAADTQYF
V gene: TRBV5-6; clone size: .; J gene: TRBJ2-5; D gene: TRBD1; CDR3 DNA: TGTGCCAGCAGCTTGTTCAGGGGGCGAGGCTACTTC; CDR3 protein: CASSLFRGRGYF
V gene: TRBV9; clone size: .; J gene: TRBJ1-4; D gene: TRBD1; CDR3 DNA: TGTGCCAGCAGCGCCAGTTACAGGGGGACGAAGGAAAAACTGTTTTTT; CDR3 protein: CASSASYRGTKEKLFF
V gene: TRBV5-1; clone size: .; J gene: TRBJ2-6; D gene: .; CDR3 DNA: TGCGCCAGCAGCTTGGAGGGGGCTGGGGCCAACGTCCTGACTTTC; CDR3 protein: CASSLEGAGANVLTF
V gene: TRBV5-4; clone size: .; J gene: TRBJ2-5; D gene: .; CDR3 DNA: TGTGCCAGCAGCTTGGGTTCACAGGCAGGGGTGTACCAAGAGACCCAGTACTTC; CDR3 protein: CASSLGSQAGVYQETQYF
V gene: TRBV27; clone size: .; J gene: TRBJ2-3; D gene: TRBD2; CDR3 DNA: TGTGCCAGCAGCTTCAGGCGGGGGACAGATACGCAGTATTTT; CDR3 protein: CASSFRRGTDTQYF
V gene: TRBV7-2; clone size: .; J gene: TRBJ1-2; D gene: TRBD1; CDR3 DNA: TGTGCCAGCACCGTGACAGGGGGAAGAAACTATGGCTACACCTTC; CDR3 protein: CASTVTGGRNYGYTF
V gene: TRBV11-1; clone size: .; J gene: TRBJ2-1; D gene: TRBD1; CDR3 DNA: TGTGCCAGCAGCTTAAGGACAGGGGGCCGGGACAATGAGCAGTTCTTC; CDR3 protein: CASSLRTGGRDNEQFF
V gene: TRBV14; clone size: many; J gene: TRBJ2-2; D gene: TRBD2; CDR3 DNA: TGTGCCAGCAGCAACCGTTATAGCGGGGCCGGGGAGCTGTTTTTT; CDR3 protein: CASSNRYSGAGELFF
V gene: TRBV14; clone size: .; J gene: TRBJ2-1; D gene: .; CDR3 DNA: TGTGCCAGCAGCCCGTACAATGAGCAGTTCTTC; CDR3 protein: CASSPYNEQFF
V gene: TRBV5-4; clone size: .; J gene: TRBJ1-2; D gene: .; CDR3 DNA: TGTGCCAGCAGCTTTCAGGGCGACTATGGCTACACCTTC; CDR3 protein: CASSFQGDYGYTF
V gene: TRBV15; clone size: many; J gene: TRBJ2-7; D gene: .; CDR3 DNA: TGTGCCACCAGCAGAGATGGGGCGAGAGCCTACGAGCAGTACTTC; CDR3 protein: CATSRDGARAYEQYF
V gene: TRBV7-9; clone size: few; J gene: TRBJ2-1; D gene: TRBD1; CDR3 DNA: TGTGCCAGCAGCCCAAGGACAGGGCGCTCCTACAATGAGCAGTTCTTC; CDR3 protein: CASSPRTGRSYNEQFF
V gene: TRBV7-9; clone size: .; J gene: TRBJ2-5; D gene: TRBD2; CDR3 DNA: TGTGCCAGCAGCTTAGACAGGCGGGGGGTACAAGAGACCCAGTACTTC; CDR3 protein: CASSLDRRGVQETQYF
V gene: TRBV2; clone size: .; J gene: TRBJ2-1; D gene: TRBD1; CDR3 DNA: TGTGCCAGCAGTGAAGCGTACCGGGACAGTTTGAATGAGCAGTTCTTC; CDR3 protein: CASSEAYRDSLNEQFF
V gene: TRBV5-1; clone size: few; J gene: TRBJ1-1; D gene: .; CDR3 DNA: TGCGCCAGCAGTTCGTCCCAGATGAACACTGAAGCTTTCTTT; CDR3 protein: CASSSSQMNTEAFF
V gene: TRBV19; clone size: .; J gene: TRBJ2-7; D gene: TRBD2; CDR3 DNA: TGTGCCAGTAGTATCCAGCGGGGCAATGCCTACGAGCAGTACTTC; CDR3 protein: CASSIQRGNAYEQYF
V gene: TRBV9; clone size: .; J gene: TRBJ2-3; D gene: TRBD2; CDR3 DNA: TGTGCCAGCAGCGTAGGGACCGGGACTAGCGGAGATACGCAGTATTTT; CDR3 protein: CASSVGTGTSGDTQYF
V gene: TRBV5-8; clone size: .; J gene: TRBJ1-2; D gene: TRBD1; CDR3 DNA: TGTGCCAGCAGCTTCCTGGACAGGGGAAGGAGCTACACCTTC; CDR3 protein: CASSFLDRGRSYTF
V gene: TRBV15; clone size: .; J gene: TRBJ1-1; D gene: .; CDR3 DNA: TGTGCCACCAGCAGTCGCCAGTGGGGAGAGTGGGACACTGAAGCTTTCTTT; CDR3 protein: CATSSRQWGEWDTEAFF
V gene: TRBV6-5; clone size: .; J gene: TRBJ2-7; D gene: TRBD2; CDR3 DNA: TGTGCCAGCAGTAGGCTAGCGGGAGTCGTTGGCGAGCAGTACTTC; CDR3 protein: CASSRLAGVVGEQYF
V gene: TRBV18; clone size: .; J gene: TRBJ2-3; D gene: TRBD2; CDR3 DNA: TGTGCCAGCTCACAGGGACTAGCGGGGTCGGGTACGCAGTATTTT; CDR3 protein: CASSQGLAGSGTQYF
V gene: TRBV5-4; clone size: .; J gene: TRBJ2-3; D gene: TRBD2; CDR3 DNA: TGTGCCAGCAGCTTGGGCGGGAGAGGTGTAGATACGCAGTATTTT; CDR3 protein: CASSLGGRGVDTQYF
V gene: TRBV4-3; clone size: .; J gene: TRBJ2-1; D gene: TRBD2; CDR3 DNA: TGCGCCAGCAGCCAAGCCGTGGGGGGGACTAGCGGGAGGGTGAATGAGCAGTTCTTC; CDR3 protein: CASSQAVGGTSGRVNEQFF
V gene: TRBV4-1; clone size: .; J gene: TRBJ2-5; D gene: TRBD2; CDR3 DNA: TGCGCCAGCAGCCGGGGACTAGCTCGGGGGAGGGCCGGAGAGACCCAGTACTTC; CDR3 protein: CASSRGLARGRAGETQYF
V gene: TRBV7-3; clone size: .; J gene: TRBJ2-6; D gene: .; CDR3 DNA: TGTGCCAGCAGCTTAAAAGGACATCGACCCGGATCTGGGGCCAACGTCCTGACTTTC; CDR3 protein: CASSLKGHRPGSGANVLTF